The clone carrying this T cell receptor beta chain was seen ten or more times. Using RNA transcripts as the source, TCR beta CDR3 regions were amplified. In the first-round RT-PCR of the TCR CDR3, the HTBI primer set was used. One entry per CDR3 protein, called by TCRdb with MiXCR from the multiplex PCR reads. The sample has about 620,000 distinct CDR3 sequences, 15% to 20% seen once. These data are taken from a study of T cells in Graves' hyperthyroidism and ophthalmopathy. The CDR3 extends over 16 amino acids. Trimming took 6 bases from V and 1 from J, leaving 16 bases between them. The chain links TRBV12-3 or TRBV12-4 to TRBJ1-5; perhaps TRBD1 as D (5 bases). The TCR comes from a woman in her 30s with Graves' hyperthyroidism. The sequencing sample was made of blood. The CDR3 loop is CASSRLGRESNQPQHF. DNA for the CDR3: TGTGCCAGCAGCCGACTGGGCAGGGAAAGCAATCAGCCCCAGCATTTT.